This TCR beta chain is drawn from a study of blood T cell repertoires in COVID-19. Germline-derived CDR1 and CDR2 are KGHSH and LQKENI. V lost 3 bases to trimming and J lost 8 bases; unmatched junction nucleotides: 9. This CDR3 contains 15 residues. The table came from immunoSEQ multiplex PCR; TCRdb's copy has only in-frame clones and leaves some out. Among about 120,000 clones listed, 85% were seen once. Sequenced sample: peripheral blood. The source is an elderly woman with acute or convalescent COVID-19. The chain employs TRBV18 and TRBJ2-1, with 8 bases lining up with TRBD2. The CDR3 DNA is TGTGCCAGCTCACCTTCGGGGGGGCGGCGGTATGAGCAGTTCTTC. Amino acids: CASSPSGGRRYEQFF.